These 23 T cell receptor beta chains were sequenced from one sample in a study of T cell repertoires in aging, cancer and after chemotherapy. The template was genomic DNA from peripheral blood, not RNA. Rearranged V-D-J TRB sequences were amplified with a mixed TRB-A/B primer pool. Each CDR3 protein gets one entry after TCRdb re-called the multiplex PCR reads with MiXCR. The top ten clones hold 11% of a sample with fewer than 6,000 distinct CDR3 sequences, 27% of them seen once. Sequenced sample: blood. These receptors were collected from a human donor with a solid tumor.

The CDR3 DNA reads TGTGCCAGCTCACCACCGGCGTCAGTGAACACTGAAGCTTTCTTT. Protein sequence: CASSPPASVNTEAFF. The rearrangement uses TRBV18 and TRBJ1-1, with no clear D. Trimming removed 0 bases from V and 0 bases from J, with 8 bases in between. The germline CDR1 and CDR2 sequences are KGHSH and LQKENI. This CDR3 has 15 residues.

The chain employs TRBV11-1 and TRBJ1-1; D gene ambiguous. V dropped 5 bases and J dropped 1 base, with 5 bases sitting between them. This CDR3 has 12 amino acids. Germline V CDR1 and CDR2: SGHAT, FQDESV (reference sequence). This CDR3 reads CASSIQNTEAFF. The CDR3 DNA reads TGTGCCAGCAGCATCCAGAACACTGAAGCTTTCTTT.

V is TRBV30 and J is TRBJ1-5; D call uncertain. Germline V gene sequence: CDR1 GTSNPN, CDR2 SVGIG (reference sequence). With 1 base removed from V and 7 bases from J, the gap between germline ends came to 14 bases. The CDR3 extends over 14 amino acids. CDR3 sequence (DNA): TGTGCCTGGAGTGCCGGTTTACGGTCACAGCCCCAGCATTTT. This codes for CAWSAGLRSQPQHF.

This clonotype was picked up a small number of times. The chain joins TRBV12-3 or TRBV12-4 to TRBJ2-5; 7 bases match TRBD2. The CDR3 runs to 14 residues. After removal of 5 bases from V and 5 bases from J, the junction contained 8 bases not matched to a gene. CDR3 loop: CASSRTSRLETQYF. DNA for the CDR3: TGTGCCAGCAGTCGGACTAGTCGATTGGAGACCCAGTACTTC.

There are a few counts of this clonotype. The chain carries TRBV6-5 and TRBJ2-7; 9 positions agree with TRBD2. The CDR3 spans 16 residues. V was pared by 2 bases and J by 4 bases, with 9 bases of the junction left unmatched. Germline V gives CDR1 MNHEY, CDR2 SVGAGI. Here the CDR3 reads CASSYPLRAGGYEQYF. In DNA, the CDR3 is TGTGCCAGCAGTTACCCCCTCAGGGCGGGAGGGTACGAGCAGTACTTC.

This clonotype turned up a few times. J is TRBJ2-7 and V is TRBV30, with D uncertain. The CDR3 runs 11 residues. Germline V CDR1 and CDR2: GTSNPN, SVGIG (reference sequence). V was clipped by 3 bases and J by 3 bases, with 6 bases between them. The CDR3 sequence: CAWSVNYEQYF. The DNA for the CDR3 is TGTGCCTGGAGCGTTAACTACGAGCAGTACTTC.

V is TRBV6-1 and J is TRBJ1-1; 11 bases are shared with TRBD1. Trimming removed 10 bases from V and 3 bases from J; junction bases left unmatched: 10. CDR3 length: 15 amino acids. Germline V gives CDR1 MNHNS, CDR2 SASEGT. The CDR3 reads CATLWTGGLYTEAFF. Written as DNA, the CDR3 is TGTGCCACCCTTTGGACAGGGGGCTTGTACACTGAAGCTTTCTTT.

This clonotype is labeled as large. J is TRBJ2-3 and V is TRBV29-1; no firm D call. This CDR3 region has 14 residues. V was trimmed by 1 base and J by 5 bases, leaving 13 bases between them. Germline V gene lookup returns CDR1 SQVTM and CDR2 ANQGSEA. This chain's CDR3 is CSVEGDRVQDTQYF. The DNA of the CDR3 is TGCAGCGTTGAAGGCGATCGTGTACAAGATACGCAGTATTTT.

The sample holds a few counts of this clonotype. V is TRBV6-5 and J is TRBJ1-5, with no clear D. Germline CDR1 reads MNHEY; CDR2 reads SVGAGI. CDR3 length equals 12 residues. Trimming cost V 2 bases and J 5 bases, with 4 bases left between them. The CDR3 DNA is TGTGCCAGCAGTTACGGCGATCAGCCCCAGCATTTT. It specifies CASSYGDQPQHF.

This chain links TRBV5-1 with TRBJ1-5; D remains ambiguous. V gave up 0 bases and J gave up 0 bases, with 7 bases separating them. The germline CDR1 and CDR2 sequences are SGHRS and YFSETQ. The CDR3 is 15 residues long. CDR3 sequence (DNA): TGCGCCAGCAGCTTGGGATCGAGTAGCAATCAGCCCCAGCATTTT. Its protein is CASSLGSSSNQPQHF.

This clonotype has a handful of counts. The J gene is TRBJ1-2, the V gene TRBV6-5; the match to TRBD1 covers 7 bases. Trimming at V came to 8 bases and at J to 7 bases, leaving 13 bases not matched to a gene. CDR3 length: 14 residues. Germline CDR1 MNHEY, CDR2 SVGAGI. As DNA, the CDR3 is TGTGCCAGCGTAAAAACAACAGGGGTCGGTGGCTACACCTTC. As protein: CASVKTTGVGGYTF.

The genes are TRBV4-1 and TRBJ2-5; TRBD2 is a possible D gene (6 bases). Germline-derived CDR1 and CDR2 are MGHRA and YSYEKL. The CDR3 has 14 residues. V was cut by 1 base and J by 2 bases, with 8 bases left in between. Written as DNA, the CDR3 is TGCGCCAGCAGCCAAGGGACTAAGCAAGAGACCCAGTACTTC. Translated: CASSQGTKQETQYF.

This clonotype was counted only a few times. This chain connects TRBV6-5 to TRBJ1-6; no reliable D call. The CDR3 runs 16 residues. V was pared by 4 bases and J by 2 bases, with 12 bases between. The V gene's germline CDR1 is MNHEY and CDR2 SVGAGI. The CDR3 DNA is TGTGCCAGCAGTTCCCCGAACGCAGCCTATAATTCACCCCTCCACTTT. This translates into CASSSPNAAYNSPLHF.

The table lists this clonotype with a few counts. The rearrangement uses TRBV11-3 and TRBJ2-1; no definite D call. The CDR3 spans 14 residues. Germline V gives CDR1 SGHNT, CDR2 YENEEA. V lost 2 bases to trimming and J lost 0 bases, with 5 bases between them. The CDR3 DNA sequence: TGTGCCAGCAGCTTAAGGAGCTCCTACAATGAGCAGTTCTTC. Amino acid sequence: CASSLRSSYNEQFF.

The gene calls are TRBV28 and TRBJ2-1; TRBD1 agrees at 12 bases. The CDR3 has 17 residues. Trimming cost V 7 bases and J 2 bases; bases outside gene matches: 9. CDR1 MDHEN and CDR2 SYDVKM come from the germline V gene. CDR3: CASILRGTGGAYNEQFF. For the CDR3, the DNA is TGTGCCAGCATCTTACGTGGGACAGGGGGCGCCTACAATGAGCAGTTCTTC. The complete variable domain, with remaining parts taken from reference TRBV28 and TRBJ2-1, reads DVKVTQSSRYLVKRTGEKVFLECVQDMDHENMFWYRQDPGLGLRLIYFSYDVKMKEKGDIPEGYSVSREKKERFSLILESASTNQTSMYLCASILRGTGGAYNEQFFGPGTRLTVL.

The chain recombines TRBV5-4 with TRBJ2-1, with D tentatively TRBD2 (7 bases). This CDR3 has 16 amino acids. Germline CDR1 SGHNT, CDR2 YYREEE (reference sequence). Trimming took off 4 bases at V and 8 bases at J, with 22 bases between the two ends. CDR3 bases: TGTGCCAGCAGCCTAGAGCAGGGGCGGGAGATCGATGAGCAGTTCTTC. Amino acids: CASSLEQGREIDEQFF.

This clonotype was counted only a few times. The V call is TRBV28, the J call TRBJ2-1; TRBD2 aligns across 10 bases. Germline trimming cut 8 bases from V and 9 bases from J; bases unmatched to any gene: 10. This CDR3 is 14 amino acids long. Germline loops: CDR1 MDHEN, CDR2 SYDVKM. In nucleotides, the CDR3 is TGTGCCAGCCACCGCAGCGGGAGGGTCAGTGAGCAGTTCTTC. Amino acid sequence: CASHRSGRVSEQFF.

There are a few counts of this clonotype. The CDR3 loop is CASSSGQTLDSPLHF. CDR3 nucleotide sequence: TGTGCCAGCAGCTCTGGGCAGACCCTCGATTCACCCCTCCACTTT. The chain uses TRBV7-9 and TRBJ1-6, with D hard to call. Germline V lookup: CDR1 SEHNR, CDR2 FQNEAQ (reference sequence). CDR3 length equals 15 residues. V gave up 4 bases and J gave up 8 bases, with 15 bases separating them.

The chain is built from TRBV30 and TRBJ1-2; the D gene is possibly TRBD1 (5 bases). Trimming took 5 bases from V and 8 from J, leaving 15 bases between them. Germline CDR1 reads GTSNPN; CDR2 reads SVGIG (reference sequence). This CDR3 is 12 amino acids long. This CDR3 is CAWAGTQIGYTF. The CDR3 bases are TGTGCCTGGGCTGGGACCCAGATAGGCTACACCTTC. The full variable domain, its missing parts supplied by reference TRBV30 and TRBJ1-2, is SQTIHQWPATLVQPVGSPLSLECTVEGTSNPNLYWYRQAAGRGLQLLFYSVGIGQISSEVPQNLSASRPQDRQFILSSKKLLLSDSGFYLCAWAGTQIGYTFGSGTRLTVV.

This clonotype was seen only a few times. The J gene is TRBJ2-3, the V gene TRBV5-4, with TRBD1 matching 9 bases. The CDR3 is 19 residues long. With 3 bases clipped from V and 2 bases from J, the junction kept 16 bases outside the gene matches. CDR1 SGHNT and CDR2 YYREEE come from the germline V gene (reference sequence). CDR3 nucleotides: TGTGCCAGCAGCTCTACCGGGACAGGGAAGGAGGGATCCACAGATACGCAGTATTTT. Translating it yields CASSSTGTGKEGSTDTQYF. Based on the CDR3 plus reference TRBV5-4 and TRBJ2-3, the full variable domain is ETGVTQSPTHLIKTRGQQVTLRCSSQSGHNTVSWYQQALGQGPQFIFQYYREEENGRGNFPPRFSGLQFPNYSSELNVNALELDDSALYLCASSSTGTGKEGSTDTQYFGPGTRLTVL.

The sample holds a few counts of this clonotype. This chain uses TRBV5-4 with TRBJ1-3; D gene unclear. Trimming pared 2 bases from V and 4 bases from J, leaving 4 bases between. This CDR3 is 12 amino acids long. From germline, CDR1 is SGHNT and CDR2 YYREEE (reference sequence). CDR3 amino acids: CASSFLGNTIYF. CDR3 sequence (DNA): TGTGCCAGCAGCTTCCTAGGAAACACCATATATTTT. Looking up the rest from reference TRBV5-4 and TRBJ1-3 gives the full variable domain: ETGVTQSPTHLIKTRGQQVTLRCSSQSGHNTVSWYQQALGQGPQFIFQYYREEENGRGNFPPRFSGLQFPNYSSELNVNALELDDSALYLCASSFLGNTIYFGEGSWLTVV.

In this sample, this clonotype turned up a few times. This chain uses TRBV20-1 with TRBJ2-7; possibly TRBD2 for D (5 bases). V lost 3 bases and J lost 0, with 6 bases in between. The CDR3 length is 12 residues. Germline V gives CDR1 DFQATT, CDR2 SNEGSKA (reference sequence). CDR3 residues: CSARGSSYEQYF. The CDR3 nucleotides are TGCAGTGCTAGGGGGAGCTCCTACGAGCAGTACTTC.

The J gene is TRBJ2-1, the V gene TRBV11-2; no clear D gene. V was pared by 4 bases and J by 6 bases, with 10 bases between. The CDR3 is 13 residues long. Germline values: CDR1 SGHAT, CDR2 FQNNGV. The CDR3 coding sequence is TGTGCCAGCAGCTCTAGTCCGGGCAATGAGCAGTTCTTC. Its translation is CASSSSPGNEQFF.